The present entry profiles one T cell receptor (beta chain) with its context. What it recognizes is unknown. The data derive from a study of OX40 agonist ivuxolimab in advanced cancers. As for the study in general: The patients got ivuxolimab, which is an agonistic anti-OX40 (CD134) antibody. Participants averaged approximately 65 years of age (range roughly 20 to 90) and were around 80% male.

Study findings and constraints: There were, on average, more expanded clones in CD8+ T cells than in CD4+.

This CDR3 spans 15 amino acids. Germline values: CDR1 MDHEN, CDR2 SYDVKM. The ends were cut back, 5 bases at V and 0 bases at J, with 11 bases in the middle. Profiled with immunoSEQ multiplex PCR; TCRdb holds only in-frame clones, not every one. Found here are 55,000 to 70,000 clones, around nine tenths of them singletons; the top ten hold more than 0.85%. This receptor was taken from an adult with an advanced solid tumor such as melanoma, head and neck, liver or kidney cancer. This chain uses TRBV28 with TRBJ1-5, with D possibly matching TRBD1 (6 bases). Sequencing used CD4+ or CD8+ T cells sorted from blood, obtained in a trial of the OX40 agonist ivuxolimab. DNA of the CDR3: TGTGCCAGCAGTGGTGGGGGGGCTAGCAATCAGCCCCAGCATTTT. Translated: CASSGGGASNQPQHF.